The rows below give T cell receptor beta chains drawn from one sample of a study of blood T cells in healthy people across ages. A single record per CDR3 protein comes from TCRdb applying MiXCR to the 5' RACE reads. Of approximately 1.5 million distinct CDR3 sequences listed, approximately 32% are singletons. The sample comprised blood. The receptors shown here come from a woman aged 25 to 39 in good health. The CDR3 runs from the conserved cysteine through the conserved F or W. The D gene is left open where the match is weak.

j_call v_call d_call cdr3_aa
TRBJ2-5 TRBV7-9 TRBD2 CASSRSELAGAPRETQYF
TRBJ2-7 TRBV7-2 . CASSLAAGASSYEQYF
TRBJ1-4 TRBV6-6 . CASRLAGGSEKLFF
TRBJ2-1 TRBV9 . CASSVHLFSSYNEQFF
TRBJ2-3 TRBV12-3/TRBV12-4 . CASSTTKGYTQYF
TRBJ2-7 TRBV27 . CASSSRQALREQYF
TRBJ2-4 TRBV27 . CASSFSPEAKNIQYF
TRBJ2-1 TRBV7-9 TRBD1 CASSQRTGVHEQFF
TRBJ2-1 TRBV12-3/TRBV12-4 TRBD2 CASNQAGTSGDNEQFF
TRBJ2-3 TRBV4-1 . CASSQGEGPIVDTQYF
TRBJ2-3 TRBV11-2 . CASSPRDPMGTDTQYF
TRBJ2-4 TRBV28 . CASSSIRSGAKNIQYF
TRBJ1-2 TRBV29-1 . CSVELGYGYTF
TRBJ1-1 TRBV14 . CASSQELGEAFF
TRBJ2-7 TRBV20-1 . CSAAQPLGLYEQYF
TRBJ2-3 TRBV4-2 TRBD1 CASSVDRGRSGTQYF
TRBJ2-1 TRBV20-1 TRBD1 CSAAGTGAVNEQFF
TRBJ2-2 TRBV27 . CASSPLGGGELFF
TRBJ2-1 TRBV6-1 TRBD2 CASISTSAYNEQFF
TRBJ2-1 TRBV10-2 TRBD2 CASSESGSLAVSPYNEQFF
TRBJ2-1 TRBV7-9 TRBD1 CASSATGQGAYNEQFF
TRBJ2-7 TRBV30 . CAWSAPPGSSYEQYF
. TRBV15 . CATSRDARGLAGETQYF
TRBJ2-3 TRBV27 . CASSSIRTTRVDTQYF
TRBJ2-5 TRBV6-6 TRBD1 CATTDRGHQETQYF
TRBJ2-3 TRBV27 TRBD1 CTSSPYEGAYTQYF
TRBJ2-3 TRBV13 TRBD2 CASSLAAGVTDTQYF
TRBJ2-7 TRBV7-9 TRBD2 CASRTYGSGAPYEQYF
TRBJ2-1 TRBV12-3/TRBV12-4 . CASSLEGKQFEQFF
TRBJ2-1 TRBV9 . CASSAGTRDFFGQFF
TRBJ1-6 TRBV28 . CASSTGREWSNNSPLHF
TRBJ2-1 TRBV12-3/TRBV12-4 TRBD1 CASSLVRDRDNEQFF
TRBJ2-5 TRBV5-4 . CASSFAAQETQYF
TRBJ2-3 TRBV20-1 . CSAREPGPTTDTQYF
TRBJ1-1 TRBV27 . CASAPWEGNTEAFF
TRBJ1-2 TRBV29-1 TRBD1 CSVGLGQGGYTF
TRBJ2-1 TRBV25-1 TRBD1 CASSDPGGHPEQFF
TRBJ2-7 TRBV6-5 . CASSLSWGYEQYF
TRBJ2-5 TRBV7-9 . CASSSRDSVGGTQYF
TRBJ1-5 TRBV2 . CASSESVGQPQHF
TRBJ1-1 TRBV10-3 . CAISEKRTEAFF
TRBJ1-1 TRBV2 . CASSARLGNTEAFF